The 9 T cell receptor beta chains given below trace back to one sample, sequenced in a study of T cell responses to AZD1222 COVID-19 vaccine (dated by TCRdb to about 2021). In the paper's terms, the time point label means: about 28 days (+/-7) after the second vaccine dose. Library preparation was by the immunoSEQ multiplex PCR assay. Entries here come from immuneACCESS through TCRdb and include only in-frame sequences with V and J called. Some clones fail to appear in such tables; in the studies checked, an unresolved V gene covers under half of the shortfall, and the cause of the remainder is unknown. This sample gives 20,000 or so clones in total; roughly 79% of them show up just once. Of the sample, 21% falls within the top ten clones. Sequenced here: peripheral blood, sampled 28 days after the second AZD1222 dose. The origin of the receptors is an adult who received the AZD1222 COVID-19 vaccine.

The gene calls are TRBV7-3 and TRBJ2-1; the match to TRBD1 covers 8 bases. The ends lost 5 bases at V and 2 bases at J; junction bases unmatched: 8. Germline CDR1 reads SGHTA; CDR2 reads FQGTGA. The length of the CDR3 is 16 residues. The CDR3 here is CASSPRTGFTYNEQFF. In DNA, the CDR3 is TGTGCCAGCAGCCCCCGGACAGGGTTTACCTACAATGAGCAGTTCTTC.

In this sample, this clone turned up a few times. The V gene is TRBV7-9, the J gene TRBJ1-1; the D is unclear. CDR3 size: 12 residues. CDR1 SEHNR and CDR2 FQNEAQ come from the germline V gene (reference sequence). Trimming took 1 base from V and 3 from J, leaving 3 bases between them. CDR3 amino acids: CASSLGYTEAFF. CDR3 DNA sequence: TGTGCCAGCAGCTTAGGATACACTGAAGCTTTCTTT.

The chain joins TRBV6-2 or TRBV6-3 to TRBJ2-3; unclear D gene. V dropped 6 bases and J dropped 3 bases, with 22 bases sitting between them. The germline CDR1 and CDR2 sequences are MNHEY and SVGEGT. CDR3 length: 17 amino acids. The CDR3 here is CASSKKVDGLGTDTQYF. The CDR3 nucleotides are TGTGCCAGCAGCAAAAAGGTGGATGGGCTCGGTACAGATACGCAGTATTTT.

The CDR3 DNA sequence: TGTGCCAGCACCTCCGGGACTAGCGGAAACAATGAGCAGTTCTTC. As protein: CASTSGTSGNNEQFF. The V and J genes are TRBV28 and TRBJ2-1; 11 bases fit TRBD2. Germline V lookup: CDR1 MDHEN, CDR2 SYDVKM. The CDR3 runs to 15 residues. Trimming removed 7 bases from V and 5 bases from J; junction bases left unmatched: 7.

This chain connects TRBV6-5 to TRBJ1-1; D is ambiguous. Trimming pared 0 bases from V and 3 bases from J, leaving 11 bases between. Per the germline V gene, CDR1 is MNHEY and CDR2 is SVGAGI. This CDR3 spans 15 amino acids. CDR3 coding DNA: TGTGCCAGCAGTTACTCGAGTGGAGGGTACACTGAAGCTTTCTTT. The encoded protein is CASSYSSGGYTEAFF.

V usage is TRBV6-4 and J usage is TRBJ1-5, with D possibly being TRBD1 (5 bases). V dropped 2 bases and J dropped 7 bases, with 9 bases sitting between them. Germline assignment: CDR1 MRHNA and CDR2 SNTAGT. The CDR3 spans 13 residues. The CDR3 DNA sequence: TGTGCCAGCAGTGACAGGGGAGGCCAGCCCCAGCATTTT. It codes for CASSDRGGQPQHF.

The chain has TRBV27 and TRBJ1-6; TRBD1 agrees at 8 bases. The CDR3 loop spans 17 amino acids. In germline, CDR1 is MNHEY, CDR2 SMNVEV (reference sequence). The V gene end was trimmed by 5 bases and the J gene end by 0 bases; junction bases not matched to a gene: 6. The CDR3 sequence: CASSPRQGSSYNSPLHF. CDR3 nucleotides: TGTGCCAGCAGTCCACGACAGGGGAGCTCCTATAATTCACCCCTCCACTTT.

The CDR3 is CASSLRTGDTGELFF. In DNA, the CDR3 is TGTGCCAGCAGCCTCCGGACAGGGGACACCGGGGAGCTGTTTTTT. The chain recombines TRBV7-2 with TRBJ2-2, with 9 nucleotides matching TRBD1. CDR3 length: 15 residues. From germline, CDR1 is SGHTA and CDR2 FQGNSA. J lost 3 bases, V lost 5 bases, and 4 bases had no gene match.

The V and J genes are TRBV7-8 and TRBJ1-6, with D tentatively TRBD1 (5 bases). V lost 1 base and J 11 bases, leaving 9 bases between the germline ends. Germline V lookup: CDR1 SGHVS, CDR2 FQNEAQ. The CDR3 sequence is 13 residues long. Here the CDR3 reads CASSLGREAPLHF. As DNA, the CDR3 is TGTGCCAGCAGCTTAGGCAGGGAGGCACCCCTCCACTTT.